Each of the 15 T cell receptor beta chains below was sequenced from the same sample in a study of cytomegalovirus exposure and HLA in healthy donors (dated by TCRdb to about 2017). To prepare the library, the immunoSEQ multiplex PCR assay was applied. A mixture of 60 forward primers for TCR Vbeta segments and 13 reverse primers for TCR Jbeta segments was used in the multiplex PCR. Imported from immuneACCESS, the table was reduced by TCRdb to in-frame sequences with V and J called. These copies leave out some clones; in studies compared against another copy, an unresolved V gene accounts for under half, and the cause of the remainder is not known. The sample data list around 150,000 clones, and around 63% of these were observed just once. 4% to 5.5% of the sample rests with the top ten. The sequenced sample consisted of PBMCs. The receptors stem from a young woman in good health and CMV-seropositive.

The V gene is TRBV4-3, the J gene TRBJ1-6; TRBD1 agrees at 8 bases. V shed 1 base and J 9 bases; nucleotides not matched to a gene: 5. This CDR3 comprises 15 residues. Germline V lookup: CDR1 LGHNA, CDR2 YSLEER. In DNA form, the CDR3 reads TGCGCCAGCAGCCAAGGGACAGGGTATGCTTCACCCCTCCACTTT. Its translation is CASSQGTGYASPLHF.

This chain joins TRBV27 and TRBJ2-5; 7 bases are a match to TRBD2. The J call may not be correct, given that the DNA end is closer to TRBJ2-7. Germline-derived CDR1 and CDR2 are MNHEY and SMNVEV (reference sequence). The CDR3 sequence is 15 residues long. The CDR3 DNA follows: TGTGCCAGCAGTTTATCAGCGGGATCGGTGTTCGAGCAGTACTTC. It codes for CASSLSAGSVFEQYF.

The V call is TRBV25-1, the J call TRBJ1-1, with D perhaps matching TRBD1 (5 bases). Trimming took off 8 bases at V and 4 bases at J, with 17 bases between the two ends. Germline lookup yields CDR1 MGHDK and CDR2 SYGVNS. This CDR3 contains 14 residues. The CDR3: CASRSGGTTTEAFF. CDR3 coding DNA: TGTGCCAGCCGATCCGGGGGTACTACCACTGAAGCTTTCTTT.

The gene calls are TRBV6-5 and TRBJ2-2; no firm D call. The CDR3 length is 12 residues. The V and J ends lost 4 bases and 3 bases respectively, with 3 bases between them. CDR1 and CDR2 (germline): MNHEY, SVGAGI. The CDR3 loop reads CASSSYTGELFF. CDR3 nucleotide sequence: TGTGCCAGCAGTTCGTACACCGGGGAGCTGTTTTTT.

The chain has TRBV27 and TRBJ2-7, with TRBD2 matching over 8 bases. This CDR3 spans 14 amino acids. The germline CDR1 and CDR2 sequences are MNHEY and SMNVEV (reference sequence). Trimming cost V 3 bases and J 2 bases; bases outside gene matches: 3. CDR3 residues: CASSLAGGTYEQYF. The CDR3, as DNA: TGTGCCAGCAGTTTGGCGGGGGGTACCTACGAGCAGTACTTC.

The V gene is TRBV30, the J gene TRBJ1-2, with a tentative D call TRBD1 (5 bases). CDR1 and CDR2 (germline): GTSNPN, SVGIG (reference sequence). The CDR3 runs to 11 residues. Trimming stripped 4 bases from V and 7 bases from J, with 10 bases between. CDR3 DNA sequence: TGTGCCTGGAACAGGCTTATTGGCTACACCTTC. Translated: CAWNRLIGYTF.

The J gene is TRBJ2-3, the V gene TRBV6-1; possibly TRBD1 for D (6 bases). The germline CDR1 and CDR2 sequences are MNHNS and SASEGT. V lost 3 bases, J lost 0 bases, and 13 bases lay in between. The CDR3 runs to 16 residues. This chain's CDR3 is CASSEMGQLSTDTQYF. The CDR3 nucleotides read TGTGCCAGCAGTGAGATGGGACAATTAAGCACAGATACGCAGTATTTT.

The chain uses TRBV5-4 and TRBJ2-5; the match to TRBD2 covers 7 bases. There are 15 residues in the CDR3. V dropped 4 bases and J dropped 4; count of bases not matched to a gene: 10. Germline CDR1 reads SGHNT; CDR2 reads YYREEE (reference sequence). The CDR3 coding sequence is TGTGCCAGCAGCAGCGGGACTACCGTGGGAGAGACCCAGTACTTC. Translating gives CASSSGTTVGETQYF.

The chain carries TRBV29-1 and TRBJ2-3, with TRBD1 matching over 11 bases. The germline V gene has CDR1 SQVTM and CDR2 ANQGSEA. V dropped 3 bases and J dropped 0; count of bases not matched to a gene: 5. The CDR3 has 16 amino acids. In DNA form, the CDR3 reads TGCAGCGTTGACCGGGGACAGGGGGATAGCACAGATACGCAGTATTTT. It encodes CSVDRGQGDSTDTQYF.

This clone was recorded only once. The V and J genes are TRBV6-5 and TRBJ2-1; maybe TRBD2 (5 bases). This CDR3 spans 16 amino acids. Germline CDR1 reads MNHEY; CDR2 reads SVGAGI. Trimming stripped 0 bases from V and 8 bases from J, with 17 bases between. CDR3 sequence reads: CASSYSTVRAGDEQFF. The CDR3 bases are TGTGCCAGCAGTTACTCAACGGTCCGGGCGGGCGATGAGCAGTTCTTC.

The chain couples TRBV27 to TRBJ1-1, with D maybe TRBD1 (5 bases). Germline CDR1 reads MNHEY; CDR2 reads SMNVEV (reference sequence). The CDR3 length is 13 residues. V was clipped by 5 bases and J by 4 bases, with 11 bases between them. The CDR3 is CASSRGTGTEAFF. The CDR3 DNA sequence: TGTGCCAGCAGTCGCGGGACGGGCACTGAAGCTTTCTTT.

The table lists this clone with a few counts. V usage is TRBV5-6 and J usage is TRBJ1-2; D is possibly TRBD1 (6 bases). This CDR3 is built from 16 residues. CDR1 is SGHDT and CDR2 is YYEEEE in the germline V gene. Trimming cost V 2 bases and J 4 bases, with 18 bases left between them. The CDR3 DNA reads as TGTGCCAGCAGCTTAGGGGCCTTGGACAGCACCTATGGCTACACCTTC. This translates into CASSLGALDSTYGYTF. Looking up the rest from reference TRBV5-6 and TRBJ1-2 gives the full variable domain: DAGVTQSPTHLIKTRGQQVTLRCSPKSGHDTVSWYQQALGQGPQFIFQYYEEEERQRGNFPDRFSGHQFPNYSSELNVNALLLGDSALYLCASSLGALDSTYGYTFGSGTRLTVV.

J is TRBJ2-3 and V is TRBV30, with 7 bases matching TRBD2. Per germline, CDR1 GTSNPN and CDR2 SVGIG (reference sequence). Trimming cost V 1 base and J 8 bases; bases outside gene matches: 6. The CDR3 totals 13 residues. The CDR3 region has the DNA TGTGCCTGGAGTGCCTCTTCGGGGGGTACGCAGTATTTT. Protein: CAWSASSGGTQYF.

In this sample, this clone turned up once. The CDR3 reads CASSGSSYNEQFF. CDR3 nucleotides: TGCGCCAGCAGTGGCAGCTCCTACAATGAGCAGTTCTTC. The chain uses TRBV4-3 and TRBJ2-1, with D uncertain. Trimming shortened V by 6 bases and J by 0 bases, and 6 bases separated the two germline ends. Germline CDR1 and CDR2: LGHNA and YSLEER. CDR3 length: 13 amino acids.

This chain links TRBV19 with TRBJ1-5, with TRBD1 as a possible D gene (5 bases). Trimming removed 1 base from V and 4 bases from J, with 14 bases in between. This CDR3 has 16 residues. CDR1 LNHDA and CDR2 SQIVND come from the germline V gene (reference sequence). This chain's CDR3 is CASSIGRFHRNQPQHF. The CDR3 region has the DNA TGTGCCAGTAGTATAGGTCGTTTCCACAGGAATCAGCCCCAGCATTTT.